Below, 21 T cell receptor beta chains from the same sample are listed, as sequenced in a study of T-cell memory formation after mild COVID-19. TCRdb re-called the 5' RACE reads with MiXCR, one entry per CDR3 protein. The profile covers 470,000 or so distinct CDR3 sequences, with 20% appearing a single time and 8.4% taken by the ten largest. Input material: PBMCs or a T cell subset sorted from them (not recorded which). Receptors were obtained from an adult woman who had mild COVID-19 (a few samples of this study predate the infection). Cell type and time point are not known.

This clonotype was recorded at least ten times. This chain uses TRBV4-1 with TRBJ2-3; D is unclear. Trimming took off 4 bases at V and 2 bases at J, with 16 bases between the two ends. The length of the CDR3 is 16 residues. Germline assignment: CDR1 MGHRA and CDR2 YSYEKL. CDR3 loop: CASSRSPVPFTDTQYF. In DNA form, the CDR3 reads TGCGCCAGCAGCCGGAGCCCGGTTCCGTTCACAGATACGCAGTATTTT.

V and J are TRBV7-8 and TRBJ2-1; TRBD1 is a possible D gene (6 bases). CDR1 is SGHVS and CDR2 is FQNEAQ in the germline V gene. The CDR3 is 17 amino acids. Trimming removed 1 base from V and 5 bases from J, with 18 bases in between. The CDR3 coding sequence is TGTGCCAGCAGCTTAGGTTTCCGGGACACAAGTAACAATGAGCAGTTCTTC. The encoded protein is CASSLGFRDTSNNEQFF. Drawing the rest from reference TRBV7-8 and TRBJ2-1, the complete variable domain is GAGVSQSPRYKVAKRGQDVALRCDPISGHVSLFWYQQALGQGPEFLTYFQNEAQLDKSGLPSDRFFAERPEGSVSTLKIQRTQQEDSAVYLCASSLGFRDTSNNEQFFGPGTRLTVL.

The chain carries TRBV7-9 and TRBJ2-1, with 8 bases fitting TRBD2. Germline CDR1 SEHNR, CDR2 FQNEAQ (reference sequence). The CDR3 is 16 amino acids. The V segment lost 4 bases and the J segment 3 bases; nucleotides outside the gene matches: 8. The CDR3 sequence is CASSSTLADFYNEQFF. The CDR3, as DNA: TGTGCCAGCAGCTCTACACTAGCGGACTTCTACAATGAGCAGTTCTTC.

This chain uses TRBV7-9 with TRBJ2-1, with 10 positions matching TRBD1. The CDR3 runs to 16 residues. In germline, CDR1 is SEHNR, CDR2 FQNEAQ (reference sequence). Trimming at V came to 5 bases and at J to 7 bases, leaving 11 bases not matched to a gene. The CDR3 DNA follows: TGTGCCAGCAGCAGACCCCGGGACAGGGGTGTAAATGAGCAGTTCTTC. Translated: CASSRPRDRGVNEQFF.

J is TRBJ1-1 and V is TRBV29-1; maybe TRBD1 (5 bases). Looked up from germline, CDR1 is SQVTM and CDR2 is ANQGSEA. V lost 6 bases and J 0 bases, leaving 14 bases between the germline ends. The CDR3 covers 14 residues. The CDR3 nucleotides are TGCAGCGTCGGACGACAGACCATGAACACTGAAGCTTTCTTT. Its protein is CSVGRQTMNTEAFF.

The J gene is TRBJ2-1, the V gene TRBV10-3, with TRBD1 matching over 8 bases. Germline lookup yields CDR1 ENHRY and CDR2 SYGVKD. V shed 5 bases, J shed 6 bases, and the junction held 3 bases outside the gene matches. The CDR3 is 13 amino acids. CDR3 bases: TGTGCCATCAGTTCTGACAGGGGCAATGAGCAGTTCTTC. Its translation is CAISSDRGNEQFF.

The chain is built from TRBV19 and TRBJ2-7, with a possible D match to TRBD1 (6 bases). V was trimmed by 2 bases and J by 0 bases, leaving 11 bases between them. CDR3 length: 15 residues. The germline V gene encodes CDR1 LNHDA and CDR2 SQIVND (reference sequence). CDR3: CASSILGQSSYEQYF. The CDR3 DNA follows: TGTGCCAGTAGTATATTAGGACAGAGCTCCTACGAGCAGTACTTC.

This chain links TRBV6-5 with TRBJ2-1; 7 bases agree with TRBD1. Per germline, CDR1 MNHEY and CDR2 SVGAGI. V lost 5 bases, J lost 4 bases, and 8 bases stayed unmatched. The CDR3 totals 15 residues. CDR3 coding DNA: TGTGCCAGCAGTGGGAGACAGGGACCATACAATGAGCAGTTCTTC. Its translation is CASSGRQGPYNEQFF.

This sequence joins TRBV4-1 and TRBJ1-1; 7 bases match TRBD1. The CDR3 contains 14 residues. The germline gives CDR1 MGHRA, CDR2 YSYEKL. Trimming at V came to 7 bases and at J to 1 base, leaving 6 bases not matched to a gene. CDR3 sequence: CASKGARGNTEAFF. In DNA, the CDR3 is TGCGCCAGCAAGGGGGCAAGAGGGAACACTGAAGCTTTCTTT.

CDR3 sequence: CASSLNEQVVTGELFF. DNA of the CDR3: TGCGCCAGCAGCTTGAACGAACAGGTAGTCACCGGGGAGCTGTTTTTT. The rearrangement joins TRBV5-1 to TRBJ2-2, with D maybe TRBD1 (5 bases). Germline CDR1 and CDR2: SGHRS and YFSETQ. Trimming stripped 1 base from V and 4 bases from J, with 14 bases between. The CDR3 length is 16 residues.

This clonotype was seen more than once but under ten times. The V gene is TRBV5-1, the J gene TRBJ2-1; D is unclear. V was pared by 1 base and J by 2 bases, with 10 bases between. The CDR3 is 15 amino acids. Germline V CDR1 and CDR2: SGHRS, YFSETQ. Written as DNA, the CDR3 is TGCGCCAGCAGCTTGCTGGGCTTCGCCTACAATGAGCAGTTCTTC. Its translation is CASSLLGFAYNEQFF.

This clonotype was picked up a small number of times. This sequence joins TRBV27 and TRBJ2-7, with 7 bases lining up with TRBD1. The CDR3 is 15 amino acids. Germline CDR1 is MNHEY and CDR2 is SMNVEV (reference sequence). V trimming: 3 bases; J trimming: 2 bases; junction bases outside the gene matches: 7. CDR3 residues: CASSLGQYGTYEQYF. In DNA, the CDR3 is TGTGCCAGCAGTTTGGGACAGTATGGCACCTACGAGCAGTACTTC.

This clonotype turned up a few times. The rearrangement links TRBV5-1 to TRBJ1-1; TRBD1 matches 7 bases. With 2 bases clipped from V and 4 bases from J, the junction kept 5 bases outside the gene matches. The germline CDR1 and CDR2 sequences are SGHRS and YFSETQ. The CDR3 covers 14 residues. The CDR3 loop is CASSLGQEGTEAFF. In DNA form, the CDR3 reads TGCGCCAGCAGCTTAGGACAGGAGGGCACTGAAGCTTTCTTT.

The chain uses TRBV4-1 and TRBJ2-5; D is unclear. Trimming shortened V by 1 base and J by 3 bases, and 6 bases separated the two germline ends. Germline V gene lookup returns CDR1 MGHRA and CDR2 YSYEKL. This CDR3 has 13 residues. The DNA for the CDR3 is TGCGCCAGCAGCCAAGGCCAGAAAGAGACCCAGTACTTC. As protein: CASSQGQKETQYF.

In its sample, this clonotype was seen a few times. V is TRBV3-1 and J is TRBJ2-5; D remains ambiguous. Germline V gene sequence: CDR1 LGHDT, CDR2 YNNKEL (reference sequence). The CDR3 sequence is 14 residues long. V lost 0 bases and J 0 bases, leaving 5 bases between the germline ends. The CDR3 bases are TGTGCCAGCAGCCAAGATTCAGACCAAGAGACCCAGTACTTC. Translated, it gives CASSQDSDQETQYF.

This chain uses TRBV30 with TRBJ1-4; D is undetermined. Germline lookup yields CDR1 GTSNPN and CDR2 SVGIG (reference sequence). V shed 4 bases and J shed 8 bases, with 11 bases lying between them. The CDR3 extends over 12 amino acids. CDR3 nucleotides: TGTGCCTGGAATGATATCGGGGAAAAACTGTTTTTT. Translated, it gives CAWNDIGEKLFF.

CDR3 in amino acids: CASSTPSNGGVATDTQYF. DNA of the CDR3: TGTGCCAGCAGCACACCCTCCAATGGCGGGGTCGCAACAGATACGCAGTATTTT. The V call is TRBV7-6, the J call TRBJ2-3, with D perhaps matching TRBD2 (6 bases). There are 18 residues in the CDR3. The ends were cut back, 5 bases at V and 3 bases at J, with 24 bases in the middle. Germline assignment: CDR1 SGHVS and CDR2 FNYEAQ. The entire variable domain, with the rest obtained from reference TRBV7-6 and TRBJ2-3, is as follows: GAGVSQSPRYKVTKRGQDVALRCDPISGHVSLYWYRQALGQGPEFLTYFNYEAQQDKSGLPNDRFSAERPEGSISTLTIQRTEQRDSAMYRCASSTPSNGGVATDTQYFGPGTRLTVL.

The rearrangement joins TRBV6-6 to TRBJ2-7; 12 nucleotides align to TRBD2. The CDR3 is 17 amino acids. CDR1 and CDR2 (germline): MNHNY, SVGAGI (reference sequence). V lost 4 bases, J lost 7 bases, and 14 bases stayed unmatched. CDR3 in amino acids: CASSSRLAGAEYLEQYF. In DNA form, the CDR3 reads TGTGCCAGCAGTTCCAGACTAGCGGGGGCCGAATACTTGGAGCAGTACTTC.

This clonotype was observed a few times. The chain links TRBV6-1 to TRBJ2-7; D call uncertain. This CDR3 region has 16 residues. Trimming took 6 bases from V and 2 from J, leaving 20 bases between them. CDR1 and CDR2 (germline): MNHNS, SASEGT. The CDR3 loop reads CASSNPPTTATYEQYF. The CDR3 region has the DNA TGTGCCAGCAGCAACCCTCCGACGACGGCAACCTACGAGCAGTACTTC.

This clonotype came up a few times. The V and J genes are TRBV29-1 and TRBJ2-1, with 10 positions matching TRBD1. This CDR3 region has 13 residues. V shed 8 bases, J shed 6 bases, and the junction held 7 bases outside the gene matches. Germline V CDR1 and CDR2: SQVTM, ANQGSEA. The CDR3, as DNA: TGCAGCACCATGGGGGACAGGGGCAATGAGCAGTTCTTC. Translating it yields CSTMGDRGNEQFF.

This chain connects TRBV13 to TRBJ2-3; D call uncertain. Germline V CDR1 and CDR2: PRHDT, FYEKMQ (reference sequence). CDR3 length: 16 amino acids. The V and J ends lost 2 bases and 0 bases respectively, with 12 bases between them. CDR3 sequence (DNA): TGTGCCAGCAGCTTAAGACTCGTTACGAGCACAGATACGCAGTATTTT. Its translation is CASSLRLVTSTDTQYF.